This entry is about one T cell receptor (beta chain). These data come from a study of blood T cell repertoires in COVID-19. The trim removed 3 bases at V and 1 base at J, leaving 1 base unmatched. This CDR3 region has 14 residues. Germline CDR1 is SGHRS and CDR2 is YFSETQ. Profiled with immunoSEQ multiplex PCR; TCRdb holds only in-frame clones, not every one. Among some 94,000 clones listed, 65% to 85% were seen once. The receptor's source is a man aged 70-80 years with active or convalescent COVID-19. This chain uses TRBV5-1 with TRBJ2-5; TRBD1 aligns across 9 bases. What was sequenced was peripheral blood. The CDR3 DNA sequence: TGCGCCAGCAGCTGGGGACAGGGCCAAGAGACCCAGTACTTC. Its protein product is CASSWGQGQETQYF. Full variable domain (outside the CDR3, taken from reference TRBV5-1 and TRBJ2-5): KAGVTQTPRYLIKTRGQQVTLSCSPISGHRSVSWYQQTPGQGLQFLFEYFSETQRNKGNFPGRFSGRQFSNSRSEMNVSTLELGDSALYLCASSWGQGQETQYFGPGTRLLVL.